One sample yielded the 10 T cell receptor beta chains listed below, sequenced in a study of a mutant IDH1 vaccine in newly diagnosed glioma. Here immunoSEQ multiplex PCR was the method, and the copy in TCRdb shows in-frame clones only, minus some. The repertoire has 65,000 to 70,000 clones, around four fifths of them found once; the top ten carry about 4.5%. Specified time point: baseline, week 1 (first vaccination visit). Treatment described: pre-vaccination baseline after standard-of-care therapy. This specimen was peripheral blood mononuclear cells (PBMCs), taken from a glioma patient treated with radiotherapy, temozolomide or both. The source of these receptors is a woman younger than 35 with glioma. Some clones in this sample may be carry-over from other donors' samples.

The rearrangement joins TRBV11-3 to TRBJ2-5, with 8 bases lining up with TRBD2. Germline lookup yields CDR1 SGHNT and CDR2 YENEEA. This CDR3 has 13 residues. V was clipped by 4 bases and J by 5 bases; unmatched bases: 3. CDR3 sequence: CASSSAGVETQYF. The CDR3 coding sequence is TGTGCCAGCAGCTCAGCGGGAGTCGAGACCCAGTACTTC.

V usage is TRBV5-4 and J usage is TRBJ1-6; TRBD1 matches 7 bases. This CDR3 is 15 amino acids long. Germline V gene lookup returns CDR1 SGHNT and CDR2 YYREEE (reference sequence). Unmatched junction bases numbered 10, after V lost 5 bases and J lost 8 bases. The CDR3 coding sequence is TGTGCCAGCAGGAGACAGGGCACATCGGATTCACCCCTCCACTTT. Its protein product is CASRRQGTSDSPLHF.

The V call is TRBV14, the J call TRBJ1-1; D call uncertain. The CDR3 has 13 residues. The V end lost 3 bases, the J end lost 10 bases, and 15 bases lay between the germline ends. Germline V gene lookup returns CDR1 SGHDN and CDR2 FVKESK. In nucleotides, the CDR3 is TGTGCCAGCAGCCAGATCCGGGCCTGGGGAGCTTTCTTT. Residues: CASSQIRAWGAFF.

V usage is TRBV29-1 and J usage is TRBJ2-7, with no clear D. Trimming cost V 7 bases and J 2 bases, with 9 bases left between them. CDR3 size: 11 residues. Germline values: CDR1 SQVTM, CDR2 ANQGSEA. CDR3: CSATVTYEQYF. CDR3 DNA sequence: TGCAGCGCCACGGTTACCTACGAGCAGTACTTC.

The chain joins TRBV6-1 to TRBJ1-2, with a weak D call TRBD1 (6 bases). Trimming pared 6 bases from V and 3 bases from J, leaving 11 bases between. This CDR3 contains 13 residues. Looked up from germline, CDR1 is MNHNS and CDR2 is SASEGT. CDR3 sequence (DNA): TGTGCCAGCAGGGAGGACAGAGACTATGGCTACACCTTC. It specifies CASREDRDYGYTF.

This clone occurred once. The V gene is TRBV19, the J gene TRBJ1-2, with D perhaps TRBD1 (6 bases). V was pared by 4 bases and J by 4 bases, with 16 bases between. This CDR3 region has 15 residues. CDR1 and CDR2 (germline): LNHDA, SQIVND (reference sequence). In nucleotides, the CDR3 is TGTGCCAGTAGTACAACAGGGAGCGGTGGCTATGGCTACACCTTC. Amino acids: CASSTTGSGGYGYTF.

This rearrangement joins TRBV4-2 to TRBJ2-2; D call uncertain. The CDR3 runs 15 residues. CDR1 and CDR2 from the germline V gene are LGHNA and YNFKEQ. V lost 0 bases, J lost 5 bases, and 10 bases lay in between. CDR3 residues: CASSQDLRGTGELFF. The CDR3 DNA reads as TGTGCCAGCAGCCAAGATCTACGTGGTACCGGGGAGCTGTTTTTT.

The chain uses TRBV18 and TRBJ1-1; D remains unclear. CDR1 and CDR2 (germline): KGHSH, LQKENI. The CDR3 has 11 amino acids. The V and J ends lost 8 bases and 5 bases respectively, with 9 bases between them. This CDR3 is CASHEQTEAFF. The DNA of the CDR3 is TGTGCCAGCCACGAGCAGACTGAAGCTTTCTTT.

This clone was observed a single time. The chain joins TRBV18 to TRBJ1-2; tentative D call: TRBD1 (5 bases). CDR3 size: 16 residues. With 0 bases removed from V and 0 bases from J, the gap between germline ends came to 11 bases. The V gene's germline CDR1 is KGHSH and CDR2 LQKENI. The CDR3, as DNA: TGTGCCAGCTCACCACCGGTAGGGGCGACTAACTATGGCTACACCTTC. Its protein product is CASSPPVGATNYGYTF.

The chain uses TRBV5-1 and TRBJ1-1, with 7 nucleotides matching TRBD1. V was pared by 1 base and J by 1 base, with 1 base of the junction left unmatched. This CDR3 is built from 14 residues. CDR1 is SGHRS and CDR2 is YFSETQ in the germline V gene. The CDR3: CASSLTGENTEAFF. CDR3 DNA: TGCGCCAGCAGCTTGACAGGGGAGAACACTGAAGCTTTCTTT.